This passage covers 3 T cell receptor beta chains from one sample sequenced in a study of T-cell reconstitution after alpha-beta-depleted transplantation in children. Whole-study results and caveats: After transplant, at about two months, alpha-beta T cells were reportedly derived from several hundred expanded graft clones.

Unique molecular identifiers were built into the TCRbeta library. TCRdb processed the PCR reads anew with MiXCR; each CDR3 protein has one entry. The data hold around 30,000 distinct CDR3 sequences, with under 8% observed a single time. These receptors' targets are unknown. The starting material was peripheral blood, obtained 60 days after TCRalphabeta/CD19-depleted stem cell transplant. Every receptor here comes from a child under two years old who had a stem cell transplant for acute myeloid leukemia, so the T cells may come from the graft donor.

At least ten counts were recorded for this clonotype. The chain employs TRBV7-8 and TRBJ2-7; tentatively, D is TRBD1 (5 bases). V lost 4 bases to trimming and J lost 7 bases, with 20 bases between them. Germline CDR1 SGHVS, CDR2 FQNEAQ. The CDR3 consists of 15 residues. The CDR3 bases are TGTGCCAGCAGCTACGACAGCCATTTAAGGCGAGAGCAGTACTTC. This sequence encodes CASSYDSHLRREQYF.

This clonotype was counted ten times or more. The rearrangement joins TRBV6-5 to TRBJ1-2, with a tentative D call TRBD1 (5 bases). Germline V gene data show CDR1 as MNHEY and CDR2 as SVGAGI. The V end was cut by 8 bases, the J end by 4 bases, with 23 bases between. This CDR3 has 16 residues. CDR3 protein: CASRSELRRGTYGYTF. CDR3 DNA: TGTGCCAGCCGATCAGAGCTAAGAAGGGGCACCTATGGCTACACCTTC.

At least ten counts were recorded for this clonotype. The genes are TRBV2 and TRBJ2-1; a possible D gene is TRBD2 (5 bases). Germline V gives CDR1 SNHLY, CDR2 FYNNEI. Between the trimmed V and J ends, which lost 5 bases and 8 bases, there was a span of 22 bases. The CDR3 sequence is 16 residues long. The CDR3 DNA sequence: TGTGCCAGCAGTTCCCGGACTGCGGTAGTTTCTCATGAGCAGTTCTTC. Protein product: CASSSRTAVVSHEQFF. Variable domain in full (rest from reference TRBV2 and TRBJ2-1): EPEVTQTPSHQVTQMGQEVILRCVPISNHLYFYWYRQILGQKVEFLVSFYNNEISEKSEIFDDQFSVERPDGSNFTLKIRSTKLEDSAMYFCASSSRTAVVSHEQFFGPGTRLTVL.